The 26 T cell receptor beta chains in this list originate from one sample, sequenced in a study of long-term antiretroviral therapy in people with HIV. They ran version v3.0 of the immunoSEQ assay at survey level. The assay was immunoSEQ multiplex PCR, and TCRdb's table has in-frame clones only and misses some. The sample carries 25,000 to 35,000 clones, around 93% recorded once. The sequences come from unsorted PBMCs, collected 7.4 years after starting antiretroviral therapy. The receptors derive from a man over 45 with HIV.

The chain has TRBV10-1 and TRBJ1-5, with TRBD1 identical over 8 bases. The CDR3 consists of 14 residues. Germline V CDR1 and CDR2: WNHNN, SYGVQD (reference sequence). The junction had 8 bases not matched to a gene; V was cut back by 7 bases and J by 6 bases. Written as DNA, the CDR3 is TGCGCCAGCACCCTAGGACAGGGTAGTCAGCCCCAGCATTTT. It is translated as CASTLGQGSQPQHF.

CDR3 in amino acids: CASRLQARGEAFF. Here the CDR3 DNA reads TGCGCCAGCAGGCTACAAGCGAGGGGTGAAGCTTTCTTT. V usage is TRBV10-2 and J usage is TRBJ1-1; perhaps TRBD1 as D (5 bases). V lost 6 bases, J lost 7 bases, and 15 bases lay in between. Germline CDR1 WSHSY, CDR2 SAAADI. This CDR3 contains 13 residues.

This rearrangement joins TRBV5-5 to TRBJ2-1, with 8 bases matching TRBD1. Germline assignment: CDR1 SGHKS and CDR2 YYEKEE (reference sequence). The V and J ends lost 4 bases and 2 bases, in that order; junction bases with no gene match: 2. The CDR3 sequence is 14 residues long. The CDR3 loop is CASSRDRPYNEQFF. CDR3 DNA: TGTGCCAGCAGCCGGGACAGGCCCTACAATGAGCAGTTCTTC.

The genes are TRBV6-6 and TRBJ1-1; D may be TRBD1 (5 bases). CDR1 is MNHNY, CDR2 SVGAGI, per germline (reference sequence). V gave up 2 bases and J gave up 5 bases, with 9 bases separating them. There are 13 residues in the CDR3. The CDR3 is CASSYVWGTEAFF. As DNA, the CDR3 is TGTGCCAGCAGTTACGTATGGGGGACTGAAGCTTTCTTT.

This clone was counted a single time. The chain joins TRBV6-6 to TRBJ1-5; D is possibly TRBD1 (5 bases). The V gene's germline CDR1 is MNHNY and CDR2 SVGAGI (reference sequence). This CDR3 contains 16 residues. The V end was cut by 7 bases, the J end by 8 bases, with 24 bases between. For the CDR3, the DNA is TGTGCCAGCAACACGAACCGGGGCAGGGACGAGGAGCCCCAGCATTTT. Encoded protein: CASNTNRGRDEEPQHF.

This clone was picked up one time. This sequence joins TRBV29-1 and TRBJ2-7, with 7 bases matching TRBD1. Trimming cost V 6 bases and J 3 bases; bases outside gene matches: 5. Germline CDR1 is SQVTM and CDR2 is ANQGSEA. CDR3 length equals 12 residues. In DNA, the CDR3 is TGCAGCGTGCGGACAGGACGCTACGAGCAGTACTTC. Translating gives CSVRTGRYEQYF.

The V call is TRBV11-2, the J call TRBJ1-1; 8 bases align to TRBD1. V shed 2 bases, J shed 11 bases, and the junction held 7 bases outside the gene matches. The CDR3 runs 13 residues. Germline V gene lookup returns CDR1 SGHAT and CDR2 FQNNGV. As DNA, the CDR3 is TGTGCCAGCAGCTTATCTCGGACAGGGACGGCTTTCTTT. Protein sequence: CASSLSRTGTAFF. The complete variable domain, with remaining parts taken from reference TRBV11-2 and TRBJ1-1, reads EAGVAQSPRYKIIEKRQSVAFWCNPISGHATLYWYQQILGQGPKLLIQFQNNGVVDDSQLPKDRFSAERLKGVDSTLKIQPAKLEDSAVYLCASSLSRTGTAFFGQGTRLTVV.

V is TRBV7-2 and J is TRBJ2-1; 7 bases are a match to TRBD2. The germline V gene encodes CDR1 SGHTA and CDR2 FQGNSA. The CDR3 totals 15 residues. Trimming cost V 1 base and J 5 bases; bases outside gene matches: 5. CDR3 nucleotides: TGTGCCAGCAGCTTAGTCGGAGCGGGGAACAATGAGCAGTTCTTC. This gives the protein CASSLVGAGNNEQFF.

This chain links TRBV7-9 with TRBJ2-7; possibly TRBD1 for D (6 bases). The CDR3 extends over 13 amino acids. Trimming took off 5 bases at V and 3 bases at J, with 11 bases between the two ends. The germline CDR1 and CDR2 sequences are SEHNR and FQNEAQ (reference sequence). The CDR3 loop is CASSLGGYYEQYF. The CDR3 DNA sequence: TGTGCCAGCAGCCTAGGGGGTTACTACGAGCAGTACTTC.

The table lists this clone with a few counts. The chain recombines TRBV5-1 with TRBJ1-2; TRBD1 might be the D (6 bases). The V end was cut by 0 bases, the J end by 3 bases, with 6 bases between. The CDR3 covers 13 residues. Germline CDR1 SGHRS, CDR2 YFSETQ. DNA of the CDR3: TGCGCCAGCAGCTTGGGACAGGACTATGGCTACACCTTC. This gives the protein CASSLGQDYGYTF.

This sequence joins TRBV2 and TRBJ1-5; no firm D call. The CDR3 is 13 residues long. CDR1 and CDR2 from the germline V gene are SNHLY and FYNNEI. Trimming took 6 bases from V and 0 from J, leaving 6 bases between them. The CDR3, as DNA: TGTGCCAGCAGCACCAGTAGCAATCAGCCCCAGCATTTT. Translating it yields CASSTSSNQPQHF.

The rearrangement joins TRBV11-2 to TRBJ2-1, with 8 bases lining up with TRBD2. Trimming at V came to 5 bases and at J to 3 bases, leaving 6 bases not matched to a gene. The CDR3 is 15 residues long. Per the germline V gene, CDR1 is SGHAT and CDR2 is FQNNGV. The CDR3 DNA reads as TGTGCCAGCAGCCCGACGGGGGGGCGCTACAATGAGCAGTTCTTC. Its protein is CASSPTGGRYNEQFF.

Here the CDR3 DNA reads TGTGCCAGCACGGGACAGGAAAATTCACCCCTCCACTTT. It is translated as CASTGQENSPLHF. The chain uses TRBV7-9 and TRBJ1-6; 8 bases map to TRBD1. The CDR3 is made up of 13 amino acids. CDR1 is SEHNR and CDR2 is FQNEAQ in the germline V gene (reference sequence). Trimming at V came to 7 bases and at J to 7 bases, leaving 3 bases not matched to a gene. Combining the CDR3 with reference TRBV7-9 and TRBJ1-6 gives the whole variable domain DTGVSQNPRHKITKRGQNVTFRCDPISEHNRLYWYRQTLGQGPEFLTYFQNEAQLEKSRLLSDRFSAERPKGSFSTLEIQRTEQGDSAMYLCASTGQENSPLHFGNGTRLTVT.

This chain uses TRBV5-6 with TRBJ1-3; 8 bases align to TRBD1. The CDR3 runs to 15 residues. Germline CDR1 reads SGHDT; CDR2 reads YYEEEE. V shed 4 bases and J 2 bases; nucleotides not matched to a gene: 5. CDR3 residues: CASSGKQGAGNTIYF. In DNA form, the CDR3 reads TGTGCCAGCAGCGGGAAACAGGGGGCTGGAAACACCATATATTTT. The whole variable domain, filled in from reference TRBV5-6 and TRBJ1-3, reads DAGVTQSPTHLIKTRGQQVTLRCSPKSGHDTVSWYQQALGQGPQFIFQYYEEEERQRGNFPDRFSGHQFPNYSSELNVNALLLGDSALYLCASSGKQGAGNTIYFGEGSWLTVV.

This clone was seen more than once but under ten times. J is TRBJ1-6 and V is TRBV28; D gene ambiguous. Between the trimmed V and J ends, which lost 5 bases and 12 bases, there was a span of 11 bases. This CDR3 spans 12 amino acids. CDR1 and CDR2 from the germline V gene are MDHEN and SYDVKM. The CDR3 DNA sequence: TGTGCCAGCAGTCCCCCAACGAAACCCCTCCACTTT. Amino acids: CASSPPTKPLHF.

The chain joins TRBV15 to TRBJ1-1; no firm D call. The CDR3 has 13 residues. V lost 3 bases and J 3 bases, leaving 8 bases between the germline ends. Germline values: CDR1 LNHNV, CDR2 YYDKDF (reference sequence). In DNA form, the CDR3 reads TGTGCCACCAGCAGTCAGAAGGACACTGAAGCTTTCTTT. Translated: CATSSQKDTEAFF. Filled out from reference TRBV15 and TRBJ1-1, the complete variable domain reads DAMVIQNPRYQVTQFGKPVTLSCSQTLNHNVMYWYQQKSSQAPKLLFHYYDKDFNNEADTPDNFQSRRPNTSFCFLDIRSPGLGDTAMYLCATSSQKDTEAFFGQGTRLTVV.

The chain has TRBV9 and TRBJ2-3; TRBD2 is a possible D gene (6 bases). V was pared by 3 bases and J by 2 bases, with 13 bases between. CDR1 SGDLS and CDR2 YYNGEE come from the germline V gene. The CDR3 is made up of 15 amino acids. The chain's CDR3 is CASSAQGTYTDTQYF. DNA for the CDR3: TGTGCCAGCAGCGCCCAAGGGACTTACACAGATACGCAGTATTTT.

The CDR3 is CATSISRDTGELFF. In nucleotides, the CDR3 is TGTGCCACCAGCATTTCTAGGGACACCGGGGAGCTGTTTTTT. The V and J genes are TRBV15 and TRBJ2-2, with D uncertain. CDR3 length: 14 amino acids. Germline V gene sequence: CDR1 LNHNV, CDR2 YYDKDF (reference sequence). V lost 4 bases and J lost 3, with 9 bases in between.

The chain carries TRBV7-8 and TRBJ1-2, with 7 positions matching TRBD1. The CDR3 is made up of 15 amino acids. Germline loops: CDR1 SGHVS, CDR2 FQNEAQ. The trim removed 0 bases at V and 6 bases at J, leaving 7 bases unmatched. Here the CDR3 reads CASSLAHRGEDGYTF. The CDR3 DNA reads as TGTGCCAGCAGCTTAGCGCACAGGGGAGAGGATGGCTACACCTTC.

The J gene is TRBJ1-1, the V gene TRBV30; a weak D match, TRBD1 (5 bases). V was trimmed by 4 bases and J by 1 base, leaving 19 bases between them. This CDR3 is built from 16 residues. The germline V gene has CDR1 GTSNPN and CDR2 SVGIG (reference sequence). The CDR3 protein is CAWTLREAGTNTEAFF. DNA of the CDR3: TGTGCCTGGACCTTACGGGAGGCCGGGACGAACACTGAAGCTTTCTTT.

This clone occurred once. This chain uses TRBV25-1 with TRBJ2-5, with D tentatively TRBD2 (6 bases). TRBJ2-7 matches the DNA end more closely, so the J call is doubtful. Germline loops: CDR1 MGHDK, CDR2 SYGVNS. The CDR3 has 14 amino acids. CDR3 sequence: CASSRPGLPYEQYF. In nucleotides, the CDR3 is TGTGCCAGCAGTAGACCGGGACTGCCTTACGAGCAGTACTTC.

The chain links TRBV25-1 to TRBJ2-1; D is uncertain. Looked up from germline, CDR1 is MGHDK and CDR2 is SYGVNS. The CDR3 has 14 residues. Trimming took off 3 bases at V and 2 bases at J, with 8 bases between the two ends. CDR3 sequence: CASSDSITYNEQFF. The CDR3 region has the DNA TGTGCCAGCAGTGACAGTATCACCTACAATGAGCAGTTCTTC.

This clone was recorded only once. The V gene is TRBV29-1, the J gene TRBJ1-1; D is uncertain. The CDR3 has 13 residues. V lost 5 bases and J lost 0, with 10 bases in between. CDR1 and CDR2 (germline): SQVTM, ANQGSEA. Here the CDR3 reads CSVLADLNTEAFF. The CDR3 DNA reads TGCAGCGTTTTGGCAGACCTGAACACTGAAGCTTTCTTT.

This clone appeared a single time. The V and J genes are TRBV5-4 and TRBJ2-3; unclear D gene. CDR1 and CDR2 (germline): SGHNT, YYREEE (reference sequence). There are 15 residues in the CDR3. V lost 6 bases and J 0 bases, leaving 14 bases between the germline ends. The CDR3 here is CASKSRRASTDTQYF. The CDR3 DNA follows: TGTGCCAGCAAGTCCCGTCGCGCTAGCACAGATACGCAGTATTTT.

The rearrangement links TRBV28 to TRBJ2-6; TRBD1 agrees at 11 bases. The V gene's germline CDR1 is MDHEN and CDR2 SYDVKM. The CDR3 extends over 18 amino acids. With 6 bases clipped from V and 0 bases from J, the junction kept 7 bases outside the gene matches. CDR3 bases: TGTGCCAGCAGCACCGGGACAGGGGGTTTCTCTGGGGCCAACGTCCTGACTTTC. Protein product: CASSTGTGGFSGANVLTF. The variable domain in full, completed from reference TRBV28 and TRBJ2-6, reads DVKVTQSSRYLVKRTGEKVFLECVQDMDHENMFWYRQDPGLGLRLIYFSYDVKMKEKGDIPEGYSVSREKKERFSLILESASTNQTSMYLCASSTGTGGFSGANVLTFGAGSRLTVL.

The chain couples TRBV4-1 to TRBJ2-1; 11 bases match TRBD2. The CDR3 consists of 19 residues. J was trimmed by 1 base and V by 5 bases; bases with no gene match: 13. Germline V lookup: CDR1 MGHRA, CDR2 YSYEKL. The CDR3 DNA reads TGCGCCAGCAGCTTGAGAGGTAGCGGGGGGGCCGGGTCCTACAATGAGCAGTTCTTC. Its translation: CASSLRGSGGAGSYNEQFF.